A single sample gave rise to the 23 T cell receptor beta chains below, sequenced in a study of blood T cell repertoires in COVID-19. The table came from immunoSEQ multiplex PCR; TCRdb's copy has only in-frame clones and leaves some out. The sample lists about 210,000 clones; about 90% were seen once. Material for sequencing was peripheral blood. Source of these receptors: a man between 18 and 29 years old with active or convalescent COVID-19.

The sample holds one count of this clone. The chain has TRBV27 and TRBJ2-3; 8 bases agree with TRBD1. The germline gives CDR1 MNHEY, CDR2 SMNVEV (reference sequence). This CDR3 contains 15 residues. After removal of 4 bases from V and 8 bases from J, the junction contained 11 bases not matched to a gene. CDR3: CASSYEGRGLGTQYF. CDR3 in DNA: TGTGCCAGCAGTTATGAGGGCAGGGGGCTCGGTACGCAGTATTTT.

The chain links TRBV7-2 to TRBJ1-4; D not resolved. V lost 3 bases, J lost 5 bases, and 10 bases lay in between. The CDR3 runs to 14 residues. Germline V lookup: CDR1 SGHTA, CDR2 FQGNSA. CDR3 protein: CASSLGRINEKLFF. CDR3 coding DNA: TGTGCCAGCAGCTTGGGGAGGATAAATGAAAAACTGTTTTTT.

The CDR3 region has the DNA TGTGCCAGCAGTTCAGTGGGGGGGAATGAGCAGTTCTTC. Residues: CASSSVGGNEQFF. This chain uses TRBV6-6 with TRBJ2-1, with 7 bases fitting TRBD2. The V and J ends lost 4 bases and 7 bases, in that order; junction bases with no gene match: 4. The CDR3 is 13 amino acids. Per germline, CDR1 MNHNY and CDR2 SVGAGI (reference sequence).

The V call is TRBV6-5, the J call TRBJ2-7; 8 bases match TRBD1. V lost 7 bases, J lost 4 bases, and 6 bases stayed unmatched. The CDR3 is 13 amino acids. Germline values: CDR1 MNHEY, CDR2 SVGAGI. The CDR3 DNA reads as TGTGCCAGCATAGGGCAGGGGGCGTACGAGCAGTACTTC. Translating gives CASIGQGAYEQYF.

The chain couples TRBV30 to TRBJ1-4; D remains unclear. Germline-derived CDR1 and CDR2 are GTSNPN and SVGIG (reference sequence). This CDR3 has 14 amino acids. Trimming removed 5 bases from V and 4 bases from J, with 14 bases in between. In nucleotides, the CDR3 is TGTGCCTGGGCGGGCCGGAGGATTAATGAAAAACTGTTTTTT. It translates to CAWAGRRINEKLFF.

The chain's CDR3 is CASSGQGRNEQYF. CDR3 nucleotide sequence: TGTGCCAGCAGTGGACAGGGACGGAACGAGCAGTACTTC. The rearrangement joins TRBV2 to TRBJ2-7, with TRBD1 matching over 7 bases. Germline CDR1 SNHLY, CDR2 FYNNEI. The V segment lost 4 bases and the J segment 5 bases; nucleotides outside the gene matches: 5. The length of the CDR3 is 13 residues. Combining the CDR3 with reference TRBV2 and TRBJ2-7 gives the whole variable domain EPEVTQTPSHQVTQMGQEVILRCVPISNHLYFYWYRQILGQKVEFLVSFYNNEISEKSEIFDDQFSVERPDGSNFTLKIRSTKLEDSAMYFCASSGQGRNEQYFGPGTRLTVT.

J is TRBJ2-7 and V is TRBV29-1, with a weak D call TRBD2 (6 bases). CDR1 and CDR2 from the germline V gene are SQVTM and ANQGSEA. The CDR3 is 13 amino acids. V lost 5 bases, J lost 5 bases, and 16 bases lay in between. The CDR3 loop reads CSVLGLPPNEQYF. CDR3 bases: TGCAGCGTTTTGGGACTCCCTCCCAACGAGCAGTACTTC.

CDR3 coding DNA: TGTGCCAGCAGCTTGTCCGGGACAGCCAATTCACCCCTCCACTTT. This codes for CASSLSGTANSPLHF. The chain carries TRBV5-8 and TRBJ1-6, with 7 bases identical to TRBD1. With V trimmed by 1 base and J by 7 bases, 5 bases remained unmatched. Per germline, CDR1 SGHTS and CDR2 YDEGEE. The CDR3 is 15 residues long.

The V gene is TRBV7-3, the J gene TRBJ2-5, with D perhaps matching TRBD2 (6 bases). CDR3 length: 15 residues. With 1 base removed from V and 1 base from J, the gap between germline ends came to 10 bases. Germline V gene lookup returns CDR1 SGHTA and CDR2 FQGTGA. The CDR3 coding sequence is TGTGCCAGCAGCTTAAACGCGGGGAGCCAAGAGACCCAGTACTTC. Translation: CASSLNAGSQETQYF.

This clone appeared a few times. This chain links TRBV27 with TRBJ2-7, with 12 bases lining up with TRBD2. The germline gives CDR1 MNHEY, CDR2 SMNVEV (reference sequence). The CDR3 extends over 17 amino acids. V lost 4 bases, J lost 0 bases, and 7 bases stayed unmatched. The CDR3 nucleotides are TGTGCCAGCAGTTCTTGGACTAGCGGGAAAAGCTCCTACGAGCAGTACTTC. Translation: CASSSWTSGKSSYEQYF.

CDR3 coding DNA: TGCAGTGCTAGTCAGTCGTACACTGAAGCTTTCTTT. It translates to CSASQSYTEAFF. The chain employs TRBV20-1 and TRBJ1-1; D is uncertain. This CDR3 region has 12 residues. Looked up from germline, CDR1 is DFQATT and CDR2 is SNEGSKA (reference sequence). Trimming pared 3 bases from V and 3 bases from J, leaving 8 bases between.

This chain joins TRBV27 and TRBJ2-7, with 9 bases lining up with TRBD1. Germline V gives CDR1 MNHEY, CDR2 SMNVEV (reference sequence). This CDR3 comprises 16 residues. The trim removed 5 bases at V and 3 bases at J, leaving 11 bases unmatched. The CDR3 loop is CASSRQPGQGNYEQYF. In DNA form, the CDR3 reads TGTGCCAGCAGTAGACAACCGGGACAGGGAAACTACGAGCAGTACTTC.

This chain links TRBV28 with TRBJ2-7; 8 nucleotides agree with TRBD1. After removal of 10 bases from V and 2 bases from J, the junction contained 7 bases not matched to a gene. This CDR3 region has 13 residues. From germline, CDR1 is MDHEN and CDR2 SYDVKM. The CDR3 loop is CATAGTGTYEQYF. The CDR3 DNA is TGTGCCACCGCGGGGACAGGCACCTACGAGCAGTACTTC.

The CDR3 sequence: CASSLQGPTNEAFF. The CDR3 nucleotides read TGTGCCAGCAGCCTACAGGGCCCCACTAATGAAGCTTTCTTT. J is TRBJ1-1 and V is TRBV7-2; TRBD1 is a possible D gene (6 bases). The germline CDR1 and CDR2 sequences are SGHTA and FQGNSA. The CDR3 has 14 residues. Deletions cut 5 bases from V and 7 bases from J, with 17 bases between.

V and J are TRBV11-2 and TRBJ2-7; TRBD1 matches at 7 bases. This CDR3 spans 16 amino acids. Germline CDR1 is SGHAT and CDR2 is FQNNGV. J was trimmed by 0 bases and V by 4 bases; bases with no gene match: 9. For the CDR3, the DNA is TGTGCCAGCAGCTCTCGACAGGGAACCACCTCCTACGAGCAGTACTTC. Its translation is CASSSRQGTTSYEQYF.

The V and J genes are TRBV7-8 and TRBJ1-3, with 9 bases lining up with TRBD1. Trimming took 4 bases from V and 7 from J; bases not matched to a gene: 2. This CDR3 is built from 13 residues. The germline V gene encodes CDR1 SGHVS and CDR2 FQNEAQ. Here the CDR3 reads CASSSGTGNTIYF. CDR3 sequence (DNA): TGTGCCAGCAGCTCTGGGACAGGGAACACCATATATTTT.

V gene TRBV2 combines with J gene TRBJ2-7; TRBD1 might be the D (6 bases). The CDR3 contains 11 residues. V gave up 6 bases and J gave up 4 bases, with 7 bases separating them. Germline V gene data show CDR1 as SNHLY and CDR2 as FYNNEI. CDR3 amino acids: CASRQGYEQYF. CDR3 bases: TGTGCCAGCAGGCAGGGGTACGAGCAGTACTTC.

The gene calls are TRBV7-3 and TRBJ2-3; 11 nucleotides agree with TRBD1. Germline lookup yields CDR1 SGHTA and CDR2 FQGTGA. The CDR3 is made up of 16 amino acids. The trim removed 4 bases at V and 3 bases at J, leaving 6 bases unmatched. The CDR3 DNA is TGTGCCAGCAGCTGGGGGACAGGGGGGAAAACAGATACGCAGTATTTT. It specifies CASSWGTGGKTDTQYF.

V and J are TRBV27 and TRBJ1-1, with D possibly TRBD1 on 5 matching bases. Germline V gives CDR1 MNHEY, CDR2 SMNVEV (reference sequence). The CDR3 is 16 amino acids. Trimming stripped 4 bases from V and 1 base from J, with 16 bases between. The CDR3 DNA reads TGTGCCAGCAGTTCCCGACCCGGGGGGGGGAACACTGAAGCTTTCTTT. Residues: CASSSRPGGGNTEAFF.

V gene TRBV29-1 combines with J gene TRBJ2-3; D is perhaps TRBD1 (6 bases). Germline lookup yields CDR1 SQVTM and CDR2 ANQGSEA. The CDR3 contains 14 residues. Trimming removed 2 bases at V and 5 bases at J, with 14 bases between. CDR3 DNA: TGCAGCGTTGAAAGGGGGTCTCTTGGAGATACGCAGTATTTT. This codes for CSVERGSLGDTQYF.

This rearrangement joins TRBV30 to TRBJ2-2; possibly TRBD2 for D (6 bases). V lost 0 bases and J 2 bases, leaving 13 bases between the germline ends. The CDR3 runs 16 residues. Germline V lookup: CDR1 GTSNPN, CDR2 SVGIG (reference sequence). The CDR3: CAWSVLIGLNTGELFF. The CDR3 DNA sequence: TGTGCCTGGAGTGTCCTAATTGGACTAAACACCGGGGAGCTGTTTTTT.

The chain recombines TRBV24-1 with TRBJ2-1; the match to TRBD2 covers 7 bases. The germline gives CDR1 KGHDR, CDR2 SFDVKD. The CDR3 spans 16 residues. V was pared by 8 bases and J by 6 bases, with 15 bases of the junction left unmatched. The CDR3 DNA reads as TGTGCCACCAATCGGGGGTGGGGGGGACTCCCCAATGAGCAGTTCTTC. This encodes CATNRGWGGLPNEQFF.

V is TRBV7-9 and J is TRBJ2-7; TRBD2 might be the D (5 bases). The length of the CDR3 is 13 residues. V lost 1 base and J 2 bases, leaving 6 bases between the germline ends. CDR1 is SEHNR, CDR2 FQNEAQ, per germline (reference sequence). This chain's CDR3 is CASSLGEPYEQYF. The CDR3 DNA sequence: TGTGCCAGCAGCTTAGGGGAGCCCTACGAGCAGTACTTC.